The T cell receptor beta chain described here comes from a study of cytomegalovirus exposure and HLA in healthy donors. Both 60 Vbeta primers and 13 Jbeta primers went into the PCR. This table comes from immunoSEQ multiplex PCR, and its TCRdb copy is limited to in-frame clones, with some not included. The sample lists some 200,000 clones, 79% occurring once. V lost 4 bases, J lost 3 bases, and 7 bases stayed unmatched. The CDR3 runs 16 residues. Germline values: CDR1 SGHRS, CDR2 YFSETQ. This clone was picked up a small number of times. Its antigen is currently unknown. Study-level points and caveats: Cytomegalovirus status was reportedly diagnosed by the classifier with high sensitivity and specificity. The productive fraction for most TCR beta V segments was about 90% or about 30% in an earlier analysis. Within the data, a cluster of highly shared sequence variants was likely a sequencing artifact. Researchers had no immune exposure information except CMV serostatus available.

The rearrangement uses TRBV5-1 and TRBJ2-1, with 10 bases that match TRBD1. This sequence originates from a man in his fifties in good health and CMV-seronegative. The sequenced sample consisted of PBMCs. CDR3 amino acids: CASSLTGTGVYNEQFF. In nucleotides, the CDR3 is TGCGCCAGCAGCCTCACCGGGACAGGGGTCTACAATGAGCAGTTCTTC.